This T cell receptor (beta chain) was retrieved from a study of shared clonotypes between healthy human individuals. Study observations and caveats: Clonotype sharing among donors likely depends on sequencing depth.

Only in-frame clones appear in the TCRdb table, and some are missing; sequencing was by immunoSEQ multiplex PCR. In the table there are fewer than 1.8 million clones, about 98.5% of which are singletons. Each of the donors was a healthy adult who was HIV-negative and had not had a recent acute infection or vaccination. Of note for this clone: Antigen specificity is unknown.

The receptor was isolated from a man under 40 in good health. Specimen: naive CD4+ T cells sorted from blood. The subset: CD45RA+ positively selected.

The CDR3 loop is CASSLGPTGGPNQPQHF. CDR3 bases: TGCGCCAGCAGCTTGGGGCCAACAGGGGGCCCCAATCAGCCCCAGCATTTT. The V and J genes are TRBV5-1 and TRBJ1-5, with TRBD1 identical over 9 bases. Germline V gives CDR1 SGHRS, CDR2 YFSETQ. This CDR3 has 17 residues. Unmatched junction bases numbered 7, after V lost 0 bases and J lost 3 bases.